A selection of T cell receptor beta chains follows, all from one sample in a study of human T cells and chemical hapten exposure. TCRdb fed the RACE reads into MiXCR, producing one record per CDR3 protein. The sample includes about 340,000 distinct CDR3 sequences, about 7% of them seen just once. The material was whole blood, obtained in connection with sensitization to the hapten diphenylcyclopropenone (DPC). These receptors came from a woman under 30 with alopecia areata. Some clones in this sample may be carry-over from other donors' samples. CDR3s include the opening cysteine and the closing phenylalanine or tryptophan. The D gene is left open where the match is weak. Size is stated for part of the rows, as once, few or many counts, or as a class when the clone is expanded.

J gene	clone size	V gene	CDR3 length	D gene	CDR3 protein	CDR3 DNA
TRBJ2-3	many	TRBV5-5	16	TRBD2	CASSRGTSGGADTQYF	TGTGCCAGCAGCCGCGGGACTAGCGGGGGGGCAGATACGCAGTATTTT
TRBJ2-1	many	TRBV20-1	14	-	CSALATFWGKEQFF	TGCAGTGCTCTTGCCACCTTCTGGGGGAAGGAGCAGTTCTTC
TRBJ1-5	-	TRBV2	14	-	CASTEAYRAQPQHF	TGTGCCAGCACCGAGGCCTATCGGGCTCAGCCCCAGCATTTT
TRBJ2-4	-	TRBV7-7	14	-	CASSLGWIQNIQYF	TGTGCTAGCAGCTTAGGTTGGATCCAAAACATTCAGTACTTC
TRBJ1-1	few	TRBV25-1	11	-	CASSDDLEAFF	TGTGCCAGCAGCGATGACCTTGAAGCTTTCTTT
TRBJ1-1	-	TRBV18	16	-	CASSPLRQGVNTEAFF	TGTGCCAGCTCACCACTCCGTCAGGGAGTGAACACTGAAGCTTTCTTT
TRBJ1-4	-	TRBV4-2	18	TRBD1	CASSQSHRGGPGGEKLFF	TGTGCCAGCAGCCAATCCCACAGGGGGGGACCTGGGGGTGAAAAACTGTTTTTT
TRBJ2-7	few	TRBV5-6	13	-	CASSHRDVYEQYF	TGTGCCAGCAGCCACAGGGATGTGTACGAGCAGTACTTC
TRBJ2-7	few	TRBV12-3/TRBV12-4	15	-	CASTPGGRVAEEQYF	TGTGCCAGCACGCCTGGAGGCAGGGTTGCCGAAGAGCAGTACTTC
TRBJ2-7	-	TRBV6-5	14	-	CASSPPYDSYEQYF	TGTGCCAGCAGCCCTCCCTATGACAGCTACGAGCAGTACTTC
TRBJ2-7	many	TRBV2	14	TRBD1	CASSDERTGYEQYF	TGTGCCAGCAGTGATGAGAGGACAGGATACGAGCAGTACTTC